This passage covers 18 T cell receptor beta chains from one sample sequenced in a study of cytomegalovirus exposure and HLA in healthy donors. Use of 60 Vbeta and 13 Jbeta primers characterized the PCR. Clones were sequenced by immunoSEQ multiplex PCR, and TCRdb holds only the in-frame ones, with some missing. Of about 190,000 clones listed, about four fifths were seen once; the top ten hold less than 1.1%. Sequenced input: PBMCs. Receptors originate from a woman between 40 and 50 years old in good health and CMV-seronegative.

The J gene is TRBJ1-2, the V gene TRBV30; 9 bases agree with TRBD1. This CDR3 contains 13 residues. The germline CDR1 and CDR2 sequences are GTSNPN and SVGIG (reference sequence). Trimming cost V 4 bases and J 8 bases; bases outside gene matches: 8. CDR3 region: CAWTGGQGGGYTF. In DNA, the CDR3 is TGTGCCTGGACCGGGGGACAGGGCGGGGGCTACACCTTC.

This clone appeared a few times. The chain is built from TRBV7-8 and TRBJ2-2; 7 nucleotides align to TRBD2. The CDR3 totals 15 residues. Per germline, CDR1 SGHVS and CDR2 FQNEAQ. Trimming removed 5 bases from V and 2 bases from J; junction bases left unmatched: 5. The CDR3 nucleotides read TGTGCCAGCAGCGGGGCGGGGGTCAACACCGGGGAGCTGTTTTTT. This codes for CASSGAGVNTGELFF.

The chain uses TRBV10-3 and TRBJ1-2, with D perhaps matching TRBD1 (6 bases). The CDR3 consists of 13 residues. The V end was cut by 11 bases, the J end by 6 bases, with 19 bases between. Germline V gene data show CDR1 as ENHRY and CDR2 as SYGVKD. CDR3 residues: CAGRDKASDGYTF. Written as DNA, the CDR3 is TGTGCCGGCCGGGACAAAGCCTCGGATGGCTACACCTTC.

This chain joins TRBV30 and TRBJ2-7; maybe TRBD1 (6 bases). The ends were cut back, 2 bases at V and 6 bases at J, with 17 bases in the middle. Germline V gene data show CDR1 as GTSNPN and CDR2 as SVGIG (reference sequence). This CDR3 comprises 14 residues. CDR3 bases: TGTGCCTGGAGTCCTCCACCTTGGGGGCTCGAGCAGTACGTC. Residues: CAWSPPPWGLEQYV.

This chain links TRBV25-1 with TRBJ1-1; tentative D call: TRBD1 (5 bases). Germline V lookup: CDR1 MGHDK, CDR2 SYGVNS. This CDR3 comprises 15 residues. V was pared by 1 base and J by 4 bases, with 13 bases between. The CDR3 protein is CASSEWTRQGTEAFF. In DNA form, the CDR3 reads TGTGCCAGCAGTGAATGGACCCGGCAGGGCACTGAAGCTTTCTTT.

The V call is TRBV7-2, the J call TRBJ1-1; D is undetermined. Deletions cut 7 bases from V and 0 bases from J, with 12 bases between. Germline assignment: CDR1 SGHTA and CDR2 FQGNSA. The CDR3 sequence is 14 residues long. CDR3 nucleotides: TGTGCCAGCACCTCAGCACGGGTGAACACTGAAGCTTTCTTT. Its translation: CASTSARVNTEAFF.

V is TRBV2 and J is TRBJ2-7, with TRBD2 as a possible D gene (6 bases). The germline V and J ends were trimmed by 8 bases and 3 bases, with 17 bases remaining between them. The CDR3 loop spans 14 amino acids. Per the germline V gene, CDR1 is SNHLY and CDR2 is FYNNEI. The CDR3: CASGAGGALYEQYF. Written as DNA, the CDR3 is TGTGCCAGCGGGGCCGGCGGGGCCCTCTACGAGCAGTACTTC. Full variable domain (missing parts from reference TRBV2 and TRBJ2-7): EPEVTQTPSHQVTQMGQEVILRCVPISNHLYFYWYRQILGQKVEFLVSFYNNEISEKSEIFDDQFSVERPDGSNFTLKIRSTKLEDSAMYFCASGAGGALYEQYFGPGTRLTVT.

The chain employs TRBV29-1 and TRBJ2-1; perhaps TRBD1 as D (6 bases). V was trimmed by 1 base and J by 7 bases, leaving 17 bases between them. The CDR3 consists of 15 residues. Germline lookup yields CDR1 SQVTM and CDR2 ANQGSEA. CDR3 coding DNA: TGCAGCGTTGAAGGGGGCAGGGGCCGCGGGAATGAGCAGTTCTTC. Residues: CSVEGGRGRGNEQFF.

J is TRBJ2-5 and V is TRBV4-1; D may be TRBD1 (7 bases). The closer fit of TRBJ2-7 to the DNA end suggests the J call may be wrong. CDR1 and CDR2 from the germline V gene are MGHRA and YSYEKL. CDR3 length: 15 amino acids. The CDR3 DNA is TGCGCCAGCAGCCAGCGGGACAGTAGCTCCTACGAGCAGTACTTC. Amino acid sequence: CASSQRDSSSYEQYF.

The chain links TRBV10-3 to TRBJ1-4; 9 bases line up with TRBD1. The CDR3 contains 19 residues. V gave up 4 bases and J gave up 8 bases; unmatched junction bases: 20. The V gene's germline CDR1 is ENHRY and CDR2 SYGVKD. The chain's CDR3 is CAISVARTGGHGIGEKLFF. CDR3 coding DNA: TGTGCCATCAGTGTGGCTCGAACAGGGGGCCATGGGATTGGGGAAAAACTGTTTTTT.

The CDR3 DNA reads TGCGCCAGCAGCCAAGGAACGACAGGGGGCGGCAAACTGTTTTTT. It translates to CASSQGTTGGGKLFF. The V gene is TRBV4-3, the J gene TRBJ1-4; 10 nucleotides align to TRBD1. The J segment lost 11 bases and the V segment lost 1 base, leaving 7 bases of the junction unmatched. CDR1 LGHNA and CDR2 YSLEER come from the germline V gene. The CDR3 contains 15 residues.

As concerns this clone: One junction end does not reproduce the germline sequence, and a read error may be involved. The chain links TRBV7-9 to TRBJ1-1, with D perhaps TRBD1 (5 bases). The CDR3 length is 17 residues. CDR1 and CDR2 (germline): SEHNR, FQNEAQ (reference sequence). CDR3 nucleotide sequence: TGTTCCAGCAGCCCCTACCCGCCGGACACCGCGAACACTGAAGCTTTCTTT. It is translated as CSSSPYPPDTANTEAFF.

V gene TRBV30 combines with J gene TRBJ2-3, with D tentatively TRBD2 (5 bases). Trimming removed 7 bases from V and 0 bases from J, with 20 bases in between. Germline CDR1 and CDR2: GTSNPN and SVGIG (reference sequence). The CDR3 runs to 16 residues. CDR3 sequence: CALEERGSMSTDTQYF. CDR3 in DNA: TGTGCCTTGGAGGAGAGAGGGAGCATGAGCACAGATACGCAGTATTTT.

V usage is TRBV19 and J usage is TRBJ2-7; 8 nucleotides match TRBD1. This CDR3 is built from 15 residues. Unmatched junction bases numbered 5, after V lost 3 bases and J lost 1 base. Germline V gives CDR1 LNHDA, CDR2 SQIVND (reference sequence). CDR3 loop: CASSIAGGGSYEQYV. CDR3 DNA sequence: TGTGCCAGTAGTATCGCAGGGGGCGGGTCCTACGAGCAGTACGTC.

Here the CDR3 DNA reads TGTGCCACCAGCAGAGATTACGCGACCCCCGGAGACTACACCTTC. It specifies CATSRDYATPGDYTF. The chain couples TRBV15 to TRBJ1-2, with D uncertain. Trimming took 0 bases from V and 10 from J, leaving 18 bases between them. The CDR3 has 15 residues. Germline CDR1 LNHNV, CDR2 YYDKDF (reference sequence).

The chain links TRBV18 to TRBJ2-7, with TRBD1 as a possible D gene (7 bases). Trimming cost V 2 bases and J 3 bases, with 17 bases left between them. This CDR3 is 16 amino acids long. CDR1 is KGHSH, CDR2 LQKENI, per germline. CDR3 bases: TGTGCCAGCTCACCAGGTGGGGGGACAGTTAACTACGAGCAGTACTTC. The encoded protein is CASSPGGGTVNYEQYF.

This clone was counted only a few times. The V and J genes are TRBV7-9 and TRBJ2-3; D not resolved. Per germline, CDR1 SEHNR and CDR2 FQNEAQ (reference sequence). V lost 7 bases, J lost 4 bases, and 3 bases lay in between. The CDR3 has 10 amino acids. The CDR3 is CASTSDTQYF. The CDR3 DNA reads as TGTGCCAGCACCTCAGATACGCAGTATTTT.

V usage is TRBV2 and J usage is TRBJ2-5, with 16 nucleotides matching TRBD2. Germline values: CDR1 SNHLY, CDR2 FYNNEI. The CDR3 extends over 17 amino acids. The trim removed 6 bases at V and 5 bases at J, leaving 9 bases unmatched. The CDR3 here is CASRPGTSGRARETQYF. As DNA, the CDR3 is TGTGCCAGCAGGCCTGGGACTAGCGGGAGGGCCCGGGAGACCCAGTACTTC.